The present TCR beta chain was sequenced within a study of blood T cell repertoires in COVID-19. Study-level information: PBMCs, B-cell-depleted T cells, or T cells provided the cDNA or gDNA that made up the material.

Germline V CDR1 and CDR2: SEHNR, FQNEAQ (reference sequence). There are 16 residues in the CDR3. V trimming: 2 bases; J trimming: 3 bases; junction bases outside the gene matches: 6. Profiling relied on immunoSEQ multiplex PCR, and the TCRdb table lists in-frame clones only, not all of them. Counted here are approximately 350,000 clones, around 83% occurring once; the ten biggest clones make up 2.5% to 3.5%. The chain employs TRBV7-9 and TRBJ1-5; 8 positions agree with TRBD1. The receptor comes from a man aged 25 to 45 with active or convalescent COVID-19. Input material: peripheral blood. The CDR3: CASSLPTGQVNQPQHF. CDR3 coding DNA: TGTGCCAGCAGCTTACCCACGGGACAGGTCAATCAGCCCCAGCATTTT.